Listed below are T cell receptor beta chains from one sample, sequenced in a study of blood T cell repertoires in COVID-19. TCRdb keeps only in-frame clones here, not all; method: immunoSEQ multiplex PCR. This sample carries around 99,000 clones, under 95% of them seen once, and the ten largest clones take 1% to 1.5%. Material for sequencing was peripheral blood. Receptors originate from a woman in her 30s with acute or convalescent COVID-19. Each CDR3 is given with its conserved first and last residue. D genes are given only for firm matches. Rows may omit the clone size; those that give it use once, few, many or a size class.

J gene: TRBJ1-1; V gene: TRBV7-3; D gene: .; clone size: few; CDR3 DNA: TGTGCCAGCAGCTCGGGGGGTGATGAAGCTTTCTTT; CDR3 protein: CASSSGGDEAFF
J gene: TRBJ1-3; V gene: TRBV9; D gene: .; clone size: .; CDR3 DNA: TGTGCCAGCAGCGTAGTACAGGGACCTCCAGGAAACACCATATATTTT; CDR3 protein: CASSVVQGPPGNTIYF
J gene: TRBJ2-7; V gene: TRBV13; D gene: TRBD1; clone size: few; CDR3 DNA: TGTGCCAGCAGCCGGGGCGGGGGACAGGGTTTCTCCTACGAGCAGTACTTC; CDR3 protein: CASSRGGGQGFSYEQYF
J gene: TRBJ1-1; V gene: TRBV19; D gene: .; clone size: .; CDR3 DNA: TGTGCCAGTACCTACCCCCCCCCTAAGAAAAGGAACACTGAAGCTTTCTTT; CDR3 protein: CASTYPPPKKRNTEAFF
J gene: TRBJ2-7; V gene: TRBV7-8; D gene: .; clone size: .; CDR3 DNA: TGTGCCAGCAGCTTAAGCGCCAACCGGGACAAGCAGTACTTC; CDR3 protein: CASSLSANRDKQYF
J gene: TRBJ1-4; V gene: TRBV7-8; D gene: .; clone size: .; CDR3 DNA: TGTGCCAGCAGCTTAGACCGGGACAATTTGTTTTTT; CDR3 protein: CASSLDRDNLFF
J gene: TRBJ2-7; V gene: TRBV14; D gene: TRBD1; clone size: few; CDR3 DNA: TGTGCCAGCAGATCGACAGGGAAGTCCTACGAGCAGTACTTC; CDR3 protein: CASRSTGKSYEQYF
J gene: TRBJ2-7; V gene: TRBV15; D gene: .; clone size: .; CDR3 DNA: TGTGCCACCAGCAGAGAAAGGGTCGGGGGCGAGCAGTACTTC; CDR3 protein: CATSRERVGGEQYF
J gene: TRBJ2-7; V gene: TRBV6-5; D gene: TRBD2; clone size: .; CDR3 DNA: TGTGCCAGCAGTTACTCGTCACTAGCGGACTCCTACGAGCAGTACTTC; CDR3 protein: CASSYSSLADSYEQYF
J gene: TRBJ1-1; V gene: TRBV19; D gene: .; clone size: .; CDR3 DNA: TGTGCCAGTAGTATATTTAAGGGGGAAGGCACTGAAGCTTTCTTT; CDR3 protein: CASSIFKGEGTEAFF
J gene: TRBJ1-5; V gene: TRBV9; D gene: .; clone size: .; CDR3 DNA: TGTGCCAGCAGCGTAGCTAACCGAACCCAGCCCCAGCATTTT; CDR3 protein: CASSVANRTQPQHF
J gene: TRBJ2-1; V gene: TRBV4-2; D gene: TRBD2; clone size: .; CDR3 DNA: TGTGCCAGCAGCCGATCCGGGACTAGCGGATTTGAGCAGTTCTTC; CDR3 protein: CASSRSGTSGFEQFF
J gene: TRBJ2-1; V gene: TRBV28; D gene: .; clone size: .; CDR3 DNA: TGTGCCAGCCCCCCGCCCCAGGGAATAGGATACAATGAGCAGTTCTTC; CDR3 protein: CASPPPQGIGYNEQFF
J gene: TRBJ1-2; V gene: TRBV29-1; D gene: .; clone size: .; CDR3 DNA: TGCAGCGTTGAAGGGGAAGGGAGTTCCAACTATGGCTACACCTTC; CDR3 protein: CSVEGEGSSNYGYTF
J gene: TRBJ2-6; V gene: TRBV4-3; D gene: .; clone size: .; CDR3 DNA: TGCGCCAGCAGCCAAGACCACAGGAACTCTGGGGCCAACGTCCTGACTTTC; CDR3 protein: CASSQDHRNSGANVLTF
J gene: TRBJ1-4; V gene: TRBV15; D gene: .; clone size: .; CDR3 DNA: TGTGCCACCAGCAGACTATTCGGGAGGGGGGATGCAACTAATGAAAAACTGTTTTTT; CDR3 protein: CATSRLFGRGDATNEKLFF
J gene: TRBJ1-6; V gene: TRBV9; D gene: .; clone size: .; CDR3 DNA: TGTGCCAGCACGCTCGGACAGCCTAATTCACCCCTCCACTTT; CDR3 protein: CASTLGQPNSPLHF
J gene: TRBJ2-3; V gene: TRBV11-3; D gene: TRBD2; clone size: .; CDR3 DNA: TGTGCCAGCAGCTTAGCGGGGGGATCAACTAGCACAGATACGCAGTATTTT; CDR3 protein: CASSLAGGSTSTDTQYF
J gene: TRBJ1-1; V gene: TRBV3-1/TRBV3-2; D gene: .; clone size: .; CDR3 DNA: TGTGCCAGCAGCCAAGGAACAGGGATAGGCGAAGCTTTCTTT; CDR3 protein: CASSQGTGIGEAFF
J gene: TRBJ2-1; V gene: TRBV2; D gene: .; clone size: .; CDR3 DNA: TGTGCCAGGGGGTCGGGGGGCTTTCACAATGAGCAGTTCTTC; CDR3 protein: CARGSGGFHNEQFF
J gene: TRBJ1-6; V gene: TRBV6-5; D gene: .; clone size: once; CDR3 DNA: TGTGCCAGCACCGAGGGGGATTCACCCCTCCACTTT; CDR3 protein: CASTEGDSPLHF
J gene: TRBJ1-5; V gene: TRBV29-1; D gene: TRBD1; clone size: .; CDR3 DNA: TGCAGCGTTGTGGGGGTTGGGACAGAGAAAAATCAGCCCCAGCATTTT; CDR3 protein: CSVVGVGTEKNQPQHF
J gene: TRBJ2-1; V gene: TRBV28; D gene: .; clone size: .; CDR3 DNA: TGTGCCAGCAGTTCAATAACTCAGATTGGACTGCATTACAATGAGCAGTTCTTC; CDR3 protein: CASSSITQIGLHYNEQFF
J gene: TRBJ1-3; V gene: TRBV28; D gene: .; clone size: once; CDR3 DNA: TGTGCCATCTCCGGAGGCCAGATGAACGGGGCGGGAGGAAACACCATATATTTT; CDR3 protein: CAISGGQMNGAGGNTIYF
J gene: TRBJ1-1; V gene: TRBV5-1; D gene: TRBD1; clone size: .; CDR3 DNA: TGCGCCAGCGGGACAGGGGCCATGGGCACTGAAGCTTTCTTT; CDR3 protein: CASGTGAMGTEAFF
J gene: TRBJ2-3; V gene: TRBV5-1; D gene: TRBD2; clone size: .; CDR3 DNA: TGCGCCAGCAGCTTGGAGTTTAGCGGGTCTAGCACAGATACGCAGTATTTT; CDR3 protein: CASSLEFSGSSTDTQYF
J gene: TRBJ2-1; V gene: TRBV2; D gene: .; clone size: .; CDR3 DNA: TGTGCCAGCAGCGGGACTTCCTACAATGAGCAGTTCTTC; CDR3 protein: CASSGTSYNEQFF
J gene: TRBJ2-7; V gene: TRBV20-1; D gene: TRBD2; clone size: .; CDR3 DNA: TGCAGTGCTAGTTCGACTAGCCTCTACGAGCAGTACTTC; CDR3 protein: CSASSTSLYEQYF
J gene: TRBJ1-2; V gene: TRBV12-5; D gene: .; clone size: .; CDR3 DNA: TGTGCTAGTGGTTTTTCCTCGGGGGGGACTGGGGCCCCCAAAGGGGAATATGGCTACACCTTC; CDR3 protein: CASGFSSGGTGAPKGEYGYTF
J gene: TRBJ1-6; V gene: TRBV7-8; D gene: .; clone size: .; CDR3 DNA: TGTGCCAGCAGCTTAGGAGGCAACTCTTCACCCCTCCACTTT; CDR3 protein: CASSLGGNSSPLHF
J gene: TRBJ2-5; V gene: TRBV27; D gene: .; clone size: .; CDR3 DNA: TGTGCCAGCAGTTTAAGAGCAGGGTTTGAAGAGACCCAGTACTTC; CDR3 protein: CASSLRAGFEETQYF
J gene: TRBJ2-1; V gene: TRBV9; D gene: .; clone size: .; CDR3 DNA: TGTGCCAGCAGCGTGAGCCCGGGGGGCAGCAGGGAGCAGTTCTTC; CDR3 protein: CASSVSPGGSREQFF
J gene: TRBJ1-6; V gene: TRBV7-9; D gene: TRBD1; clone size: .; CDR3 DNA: TGTGCCAGCAGCTTAGCTTGGGGACAGGATAATTCACCCCTCCACTTT; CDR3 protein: CASSLAWGQDNSPLHF
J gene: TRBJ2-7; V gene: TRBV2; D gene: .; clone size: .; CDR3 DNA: TGTGCCAGCAGGGCCCACGGGGGACAGTCCTACGAGCAGTACTTC; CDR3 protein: CASRAHGGQSYEQYF
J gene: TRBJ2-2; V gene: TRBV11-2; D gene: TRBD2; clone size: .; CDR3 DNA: TGTGCCAGCAGCGCGCTAGCGGGAGAGGGCACCGGGGAGCTGTTTTTT; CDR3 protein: CASSALAGEGTGELFF
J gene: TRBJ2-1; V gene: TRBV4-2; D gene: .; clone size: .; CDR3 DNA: TGTGCCAGCAGCCAAGTAGGAAGAGCCATCTCTAGCTCCTACAATGAGCAGTTCTTC; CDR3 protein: CASSQVGRAISSSYNEQFF
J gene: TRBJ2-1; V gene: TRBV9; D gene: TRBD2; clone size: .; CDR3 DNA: TGTGCCAGCAGCCCGGCTAGCGGTGGGAACAATGAGCAGTTCTTC; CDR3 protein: CASSPASGGNNEQFF
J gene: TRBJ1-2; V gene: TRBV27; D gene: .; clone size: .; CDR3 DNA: TGTGCCAGCAGTCCCACGAGTTGGGCAGGGCACTATGGCTACACCTTC; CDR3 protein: CASSPTSWAGHYGYTF
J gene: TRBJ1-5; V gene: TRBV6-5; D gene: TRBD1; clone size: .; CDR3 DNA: TGTGCCAGCAGTCGGGACAGAGAATCCCAGGCCCAGCATTTT; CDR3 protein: CASSRDRESQAQHF
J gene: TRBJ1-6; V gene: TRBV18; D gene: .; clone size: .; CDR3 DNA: TGTGCCAGCTCAGGAGACAGGATCTATAATTCACCCCTCCACTTT; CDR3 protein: CASSGDRIYNSPLHF
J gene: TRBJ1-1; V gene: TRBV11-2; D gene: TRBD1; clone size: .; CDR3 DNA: TGTGCCAGCAGCTTACCCTGGGACAGGGGGCGCAACACTGAAGCTTTCTTT; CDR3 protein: CASSLPWDRGRNTEAFF
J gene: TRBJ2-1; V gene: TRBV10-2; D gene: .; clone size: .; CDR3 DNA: TGCGCCAGCAGTGAGCAGGCAGGGGCTCGCAATGAGCAGTTCTTC; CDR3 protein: CASSEQAGARNEQFF
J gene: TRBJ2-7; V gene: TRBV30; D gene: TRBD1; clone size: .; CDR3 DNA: TGTGCCTGGAGTAAGGGGACAGGGGCCTACGAGCAGTACTTC; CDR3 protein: CAWSKGTGAYEQYF
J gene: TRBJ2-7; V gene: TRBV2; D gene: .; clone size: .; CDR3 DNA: TGTGCCAGCAGCGAACGGTCCTACGAGCAGTACTTC; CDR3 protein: CASSERSYEQYF
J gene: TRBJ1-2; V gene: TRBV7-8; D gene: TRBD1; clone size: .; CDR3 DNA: TGTGCCAGCAGCACGCGGACAGGGTCTAACTATGGCTACACCTTC; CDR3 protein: CASSTRTGSNYGYTF
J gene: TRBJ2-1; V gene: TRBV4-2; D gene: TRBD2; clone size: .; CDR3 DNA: TGTGCCAGCAGCCAAGTTAGCTCTAGCGGGGAAATATTATCCTACAATGAGCAGTTCTTC; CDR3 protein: CASSQVSSSGEILSYNEQFF
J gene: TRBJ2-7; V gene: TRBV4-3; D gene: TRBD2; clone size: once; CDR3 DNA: TGCGCCAGCAGCCAAGATAGCGGGGACGCCTACGAGCAGTACTTC; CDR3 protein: CASSQDSGDAYEQYF
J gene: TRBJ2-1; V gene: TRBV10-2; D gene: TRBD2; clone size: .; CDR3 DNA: TGCGCCAGCGGGAGGGCCAGGGATGAGCAGTTCTTC; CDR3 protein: CASGRARDEQFF
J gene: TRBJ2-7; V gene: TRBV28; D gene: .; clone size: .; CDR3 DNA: TGTGCCAGCAGTCTCCGCGGCCAAACGATTTTCTACGAGCAGTACTTC; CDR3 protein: CASSLRGQTIFYEQYF
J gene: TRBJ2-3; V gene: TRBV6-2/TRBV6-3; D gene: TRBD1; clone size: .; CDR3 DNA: TGTGCCAGCAGTGGGCAGACAGGGGGTACGCAGTATTTT; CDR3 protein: CASSGQTGGTQYF
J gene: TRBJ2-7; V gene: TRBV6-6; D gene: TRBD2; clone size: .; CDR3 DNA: TGTGCCAGCGGTCGAAGCGGGGGGGCGAGGTACGAGCAGTACTTC; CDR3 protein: CASGRSGGARYEQYF
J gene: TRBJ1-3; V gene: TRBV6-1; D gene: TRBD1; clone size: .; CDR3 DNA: TGTGCCAGCAGTGACGGGACAGGCTCTGGAAACACCATATATTTT; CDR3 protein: CASSDGTGSGNTIYF
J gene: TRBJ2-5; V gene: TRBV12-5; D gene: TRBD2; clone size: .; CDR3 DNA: TGTGCTAGTGGAGCGGGACTAGCTTTCCGAGAGACCCAGTACTTC; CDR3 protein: CASGAGLAFRETQYF
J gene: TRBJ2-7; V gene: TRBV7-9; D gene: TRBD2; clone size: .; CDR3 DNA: TGTGCCAGCAGCCTTAGCGGGGCAGGGGAGGACGAGCAGTACTTC; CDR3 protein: CASSLSGAGEDEQYF
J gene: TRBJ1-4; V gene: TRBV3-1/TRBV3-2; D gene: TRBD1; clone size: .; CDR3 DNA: TGTGCCAGCAGCCGTAGGACAGGGCGTAATGAAAAACTGTTTTTT; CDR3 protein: CASSRRTGRNEKLFF